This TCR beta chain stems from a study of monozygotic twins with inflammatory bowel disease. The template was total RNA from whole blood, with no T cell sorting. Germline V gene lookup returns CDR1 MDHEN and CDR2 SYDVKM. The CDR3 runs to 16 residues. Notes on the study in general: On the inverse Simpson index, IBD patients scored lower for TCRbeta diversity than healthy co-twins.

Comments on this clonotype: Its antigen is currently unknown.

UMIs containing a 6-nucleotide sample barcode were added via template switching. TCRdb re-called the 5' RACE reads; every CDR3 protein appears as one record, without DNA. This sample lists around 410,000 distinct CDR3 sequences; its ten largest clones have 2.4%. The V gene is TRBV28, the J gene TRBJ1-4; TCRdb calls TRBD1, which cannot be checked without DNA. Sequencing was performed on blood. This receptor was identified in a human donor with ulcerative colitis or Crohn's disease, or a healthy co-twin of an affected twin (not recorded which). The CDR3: CASSPRDSLFNEKLFF.